The 16 T cell receptor beta chains reported below all come from one sample, sequenced in a study of T cells after yellow fever vaccination. MiXCR, applied by TCRdb to the 5' RACE reads, yields one record per CDR3 protein. The profile shows about 30,000 distinct CDR3 sequences, 4% to 4.5% of them singletons. The sequencing used CD8+ T cells sorted from PBMCs, collected 5 days after the yellow fever booster vaccination. Source of these receptors: a man aged 25-40 years who received the YFV17D yellow fever vaccine.

This clonotype was counted ten times or more. The rearrangement joins TRBV6-5 to TRBJ2-7, with 9 bases aligning to TRBD2. After removal of 3 bases from V and 3 bases from J, the junction contained 3 bases not matched to a gene. The CDR3 is 14 amino acids. Per the germline V gene, CDR1 is MNHEY and CDR2 is SVGAGI. The CDR3 nucleotides are TGTGCCAGCAGTTATTCGACTAGCGGCTACGAGCAGTACTTC. Amino acid sequence: CASSYSTSGYEQYF.

This clonotype came up a few times. This clone may be a read error of a much larger clone one base away. This chain joins TRBV6-2 or TRBV6-3 and TRBJ2-1; 12 bases line up with TRBD2. Unmatched junction bases numbered 12, after V lost 6 bases and J lost 3 bases. Per germline, CDR1 MNHEY and CDR2 SVGEGT. The CDR3 totals 18 residues. The CDR3 DNA sequence: TGTGCCAGCAGGGCCCCCCCGACTAGCGGGAGCCTCTACAATGAGCAGTTCTTC. This gives the protein CASRAPPTSGSLYNEQFF.

This clonotype has ten or more counts. The V gene is TRBV7-9, the J gene TRBJ2-7; possibly TRBD1 or TRBD2 for D (5 bases each). Germline V gene sequence: CDR1 SEHNR, CDR2 FQNEAQ (reference sequence). V was trimmed by 5 bases and J by 5 bases, leaving 25 bases between them. The CDR3 spans 17 residues. CDR3 residues: CASSGQGPRSGVHEQYF. The CDR3 DNA is TGTGCCAGCAGCGGGCAGGGACCTCGGTCTGGGGTCCACGAGCAGTACTTC.

This clonotype was observed many times. The chain employs TRBV6-1 and TRBJ1-2; a weak D match, TRBD1 (6 bases). Germline V gives CDR1 MNHNS, CDR2 SASEGT. V lost 2 bases and J 3 bases, leaving 16 bases between the germline ends. This CDR3 comprises 16 residues. The CDR3 reads CASSEFYRGHDYGYTF. CDR3 coding DNA: TGTGCCAGCAGTGAATTTTATCGGGGACACGACTATGGCTACACCTTC.

There are many counts of this clonotype. The chain recombines TRBV6-2 or TRBV6-3 with TRBJ2-5; D gene ambiguous. V shed 6 bases and J shed 4 bases, with 18 bases lying between them. The germline gives CDR1 MNHEY, CDR2 SVGEGT. There are 15 residues in the CDR3. The CDR3 reads CASRRSGVRSETQYF. CDR3 nucleotides: TGTGCCAGCAGACGGAGTGGCGTACGATCAGAGACCCAGTACTTC.

This clonotype was seen repeatedly, ten times or more. The V call is TRBV19, the J call TRBJ2-1; no clear D gene. Germline V CDR1 and CDR2: LNHDA, SQIVND (reference sequence). The CDR3 length is 14 residues. V was shortened by 6 bases and J by 0 bases, with 9 bases between the two germline ends. This chain's CDR3 is CASSPPSSYNEQFF. The CDR3 DNA sequence: TGTGCCAGTAGCCCCCCAAGCTCCTACAATGAGCAGTTCTTC.

The sample holds many counts of this clonotype. The genes are TRBV20-1 and TRBJ2-1, with a weak D call TRBD2 (5 bases). This CDR3 is built from 13 residues. Trimming removed 5 bases at V and 6 bases at J, with 14 bases between. From germline, CDR1 is DFQATT and CDR2 SNEGSKA (reference sequence). CDR3 region: CSAQADGTNEQFF. The CDR3 bases are TGCAGTGCTCAAGCGGACGGCACCAATGAGCAGTTCTTC.

This clonotype was recorded at least ten times. The chain employs TRBV4-3 and TRBJ2-2, with no clear D. Germline values: CDR1 LGHNA, CDR2 YSLEER. The CDR3 runs to 11 residues. Deletions cut 1 base from V and 6 bases from J, with 0 bases between. DNA for the CDR3: TGCGCCAGCAGCCAAGCCGGGGAGCTGTTTTTT. As protein: CASSQAGELFF.

This clonotype occurred many times. The chain carries TRBV21-1 and TRBJ2-5. TRBV21-1 is annotated as a pseudogene. The length of the CDR3 is 14 residues. This CDR3 is CASRGYHDQETQYF. DNA for the CDR3: TGTGCGAGCCGTGGCTACCACGACCAAGAGACCCAGTACTTC.

This clonotype was recorded many times. This chain links TRBV5-5 with TRBJ2-1; 10 positions match TRBD2. The trim removed 1 base at V and 5 bases at J, leaving 6 bases unmatched. Germline CDR1 is SGHKS and CDR2 is YYEKEE (reference sequence). This CDR3 has 16 residues. Here the CDR3 DNA reads TGTGCCAGCAGCTTGAGCCTAGCGGGGGTAGACAATGAGCAGTTCTTC. This sequence encodes CASSLSLAGVDNEQFF.

At least ten counts were recorded for this clonotype. This chain links TRBV5-6 with TRBJ2-7; TRBD2 agrees at 8 bases. CDR1 SGHDT and CDR2 YYEEEE come from the germline V gene. The CDR3 has 14 amino acids. V gave up 6 bases and J gave up 3 bases; unmatched junction bases: 8. This chain's CDR3 is CASIPERGSYEQYF. The DNA of the CDR3 is TGTGCCAGCATCCCGGAGCGGGGGAGCTACGAGCAGTACTTC.

This clonotype came up many times. The chain links TRBV15 to TRBJ2-1, with 7 nucleotides matching TRBD1. V trimming: 5 bases; J trimming: 3 bases; junction bases outside the gene matches: 4. Germline-derived CDR1 and CDR2 are LNHNV and YYDKDF (reference sequence). This CDR3 spans 14 amino acids. The CDR3 nucleotides read TGTGCCACCAGCGGTGGGACAGTCTACAATGAGCAGTTCTTC. It codes for CATSGGTVYNEQFF.

This clonotype was counted at least ten times. DNA for the CDR3: TGTGCCTGGAGTGTACAGGACTACAACTATGGCTACACCTTC. Residues: CAWSVQDYNYGYTF. V gene TRBV30 combines with J gene TRBJ1-2, with D tentatively TRBD1 (5 bases). Germline V CDR1 and CDR2: GTSNPN, SVGIG (reference sequence). The CDR3 consists of 14 residues. V shed 0 bases and J shed 2 bases, with 10 bases lying between them.

A few counts support this clonotype. The chain carries TRBV18 and TRBJ1-3; 9 bases match TRBD1. The germline CDR1 and CDR2 sequences are KGHSH and LQKENI. V was clipped by 3 bases and J by 4 bases; unmatched bases: 4. The CDR3 covers 15 residues. The chain's CDR3 is CASSPDRGFGNTIYF. In DNA form, the CDR3 reads TGTGCCAGCTCACCGGACAGGGGATTCGGAAACACCATATATTTT.

The V and J genes are TRBV27 and TRBJ2-7; D gene ambiguous. CDR1 is MNHEY and CDR2 is SMNVEV in the germline V gene (reference sequence). The CDR3 consists of 15 residues. Deletions cut 8 bases from V and 7 bases from J, with 24 bases between. The CDR3 DNA sequence: TGTGCCAGCGCCTTCCTCCGAGGCTTGCTACGAGAGCAGTACTTC. Amino acid sequence: CASAFLRGLLREQYF.

This clonotype was observed at least ten times. V and J are TRBV27 and TRBJ1-5, with a possible D match to TRBD1 (6 bases). Trimming shortened V by 3 bases and J by 4 bases, and 25 bases separated the two germline ends. Germline CDR1 reads MNHEY; CDR2 reads SMNVEV (reference sequence). CDR3 length: 19 amino acids. The CDR3 sequence is CASSFLGGRRPLVNQPQHF. The CDR3 nucleotides read TGTGCCAGCAGTTTCCTCGGGGGCAGGAGGCCCCTGGTGAATCAGCCCCAGCATTTT.